A selection of T cell receptor beta chains follows, all from one sample in a study of T cell responses to AZD1222 COVID-19 vaccine. The data were produced by immunoSEQ multiplex PCR, yet TCRdb's version contains in-frame clones alone and is incomplete. The repertoire holds roughly 180,000 clones, approximately 90% seen once, with approximately 1.6% in the top ten. The sequencing here drew on peripheral blood, taken 28 days after the second AZD1222 dose. These receptors were obtained from an adult who received the AZD1222 COVID-19 vaccine. Both conserved end residues are part of each CDR3. The order of the fields is CDR3 DNA, CDR3 protein, J gene, clone size, V gene, D gene. A D gene is named only where the DNA matches it firmly. The size entry is marked missing in some rows and otherwise reads once, few, many or a size class.

cdr3_nt: TGTGCCAGCAGTTACAGAGGACAGGGTTCCTACGAGCAGTACTTC; cdr3_aa: CASSYRGQGSYEQYF; j_call: TRBJ2-7; clone_size: few; v_call: TRBV6-5; d_call: TRBD1
cdr3_nt: TGTGCCAGCAGCTTAGGCTTTCTCTCCTACAATGAGCAGTTCTTC; cdr3_aa: CASSLGFLSYNEQFF; j_call: TRBJ2-1; clone_size: .; v_call: TRBV5-8; d_call: .
cdr3_nt: TGTGCCAGCAGTGAGGGGATGCGGAGCGCTGAGCAGTTCTTC; cdr3_aa: CASSEGMRSAEQFF; j_call: TRBJ2-1; clone_size: .; v_call: TRBV2; d_call: .
cdr3_nt: TGTGCCAGCAGGGATGGGTCGAACACCGGGGAGCTGTTTTTT; cdr3_aa: CASRDGSNTGELFF; j_call: TRBJ2-2; clone_size: .; v_call: TRBV11-3; d_call: .
cdr3_nt: TGCAGCGTTGAAGGTCGGAAGAGGGATGAGCAGTACTTC; cdr3_aa: CSVEGRKRDEQYF; j_call: TRBJ2-7; clone_size: .; v_call: TRBV29-1; d_call: .
cdr3_nt: TGCGCCAGCAGCCGAGGGACAGGGGGCGATCAGCCCCAGCATTTT; cdr3_aa: CASSRGTGGDQPQHF; j_call: TRBJ1-5; clone_size: .; v_call: TRBV5-1; d_call: TRBD1
cdr3_nt: TGTGCCAGCAGCCCCGGGACAGCTTCTACGACGCAGTACTTC; cdr3_aa: CASSPGTASTTQYF; j_call: TRBJ2-7; clone_size: .; v_call: TRBV7-9; d_call: TRBD1
cdr3_nt: TGTGCCAGTAGTATAGTAGGGGGCCCAACAGATACGCAGTATTTT; cdr3_aa: CASSIVGGPTDTQYF; j_call: TRBJ2-3; clone_size: .; v_call: TRBV19; d_call: TRBD1
cdr3_nt: TGTGCCAGTAGTCTCACCGTAGGGAGCAATCAGCCCCAGCATTTT; cdr3_aa: CASSLTVGSNQPQHF; j_call: TRBJ1-5; clone_size: .; v_call: TRBV19; d_call: .
cdr3_nt: TGCGCCAGCAGCTTGGCCAGACTAGCGGGGGGGCCGGTAGATACGCAGTATTTT; cdr3_aa: CASSLARLAGGPVDTQYF; j_call: TRBJ2-3; clone_size: .; v_call: TRBV5-1; d_call: TRBD2
cdr3_nt: TGTGCCAGCAGAACCCCATGGAAATTAGCGGGGGGGCAGTTCTTC; cdr3_aa: CASRTPWKLAGGQFF; j_call: TRBJ2-1; clone_size: few; v_call: TRBV11-2; d_call: TRBD2
cdr3_nt: TGTGCCAGCAGCGCACTCGAGGGGGGTTTCGGAAACACCATATATTTT; cdr3_aa: CASSALEGGFGNTIYF; j_call: TRBJ1-3; clone_size: .; v_call: TRBV9; d_call: .
cdr3_nt: TGTGCCAGCAGCTCCCAGAATCAGCCCCAGCATTTT; cdr3_aa: CASSSQNQPQHF; j_call: TRBJ1-5; clone_size: once; v_call: TRBV4-2; d_call: .
cdr3_nt: TGTGCCAGCAGCCCATCCCGGAGCGGGAACTACAATGAGCAGTTCTTC; cdr3_aa: CASSPSRSGNYNEQFF; j_call: TRBJ2-1; clone_size: once; v_call: TRBV11-1; d_call: TRBD2
cdr3_nt: TGTGCCAGCCACCAGACCCAGGGGCCAGGGGGGACCCAGTACTTC; cdr3_aa: CASHQTQGPGGTQYF; j_call: TRBJ2-5; clone_size: .; v_call: TRBV3-1/TRBV3-2; d_call: TRBD1
cdr3_nt: TGTGCCAGCAGCCTCGGACAGGGGCCTTTCCAAGAGACCCAGTACTTC; cdr3_aa: CASSLGQGPFQETQYF; j_call: TRBJ2-5; clone_size: .; v_call: TRBV9; d_call: TRBD1
cdr3_nt: TGTGCCAGCAGTTTACACTGGCTAGCCGAAGAGCAGCCCCAGCATTTT; cdr3_aa: CASSLHWLAEEQPQHF; j_call: TRBJ1-5; clone_size: .; v_call: TRBV27; d_call: .
cdr3_nt: TGTGCCAGCAGCTTGGCCCCGGGAGACTATGGCTACACCTTC; cdr3_aa: CASSLAPGDYGYTF; j_call: TRBJ1-2; clone_size: .; v_call: TRBV5-4; d_call: .
cdr3_nt: TGTGCCAGTAGGGGGACAGGGGGCGCCGTACAGCCCCAGCATTTT; cdr3_aa: CASRGTGGAVQPQHF; j_call: TRBJ1-5; clone_size: .; v_call: TRBV19; d_call: TRBD1
cdr3_nt: TGTGCCAGCACCCGGACAGGGGGCGTAGGTGAAGCTTTCTTT; cdr3_aa: CASTRTGGVGEAFF; j_call: TRBJ1-1; clone_size: .; v_call: TRBV6-5; d_call: TRBD1
cdr3_nt: TGTGCCAGTAGTATGTACGATAGCAATCAGCCCCAGCATTTT; cdr3_aa: CASSMYDSNQPQHF; j_call: TRBJ1-5; clone_size: .; v_call: TRBV19; d_call: .
cdr3_nt: TGTGCCAGCAGCCTATTCGGACCGGGGGAGCAGTTCTTC; cdr3_aa: CASSLFGPGEQFF; j_call: TRBJ2-1; clone_size: few; v_call: TRBV11-1; d_call: .
cdr3_nt: TGTGCCAGCAATAGCCTAGCGGGAGGGGGCGAGCAGTACTTC; cdr3_aa: CASNSLAGGGEQYF; j_call: TRBJ2-7; clone_size: .; v_call: TRBV2; d_call: TRBD2
cdr3_nt: TGTGCCAGTAGTACCTCCGGGACAGGGTTCTTGGTGTGGGGCTACACCTTC; cdr3_aa: CASSTSGTGFLVWGYTF; j_call: TRBJ1-2; clone_size: .; v_call: TRBV19; d_call: TRBD1
cdr3_nt: TGTGCCGCCAGGACAGACATCTATGGCTACACCTTC; cdr3_aa: CAARTDIYGYTF; j_call: TRBJ1-2; clone_size: .; v_call: TRBV19; d_call: .
cdr3_nt: TGTGCCAGCAGTCACACCTCCCAGGGGGGCGCAGGGTCACCCCTCCACTTT; cdr3_aa: CASSHTSQGGAGSPLHF; j_call: TRBJ1-6; clone_size: .; v_call: TRBV6-6; d_call: TRBD1
cdr3_nt: TGTGCCAGCAGCCAAGAGAGGACAGGGGGCCTAAATACGCAGTATTTT; cdr3_aa: CASSQERTGGLNTQYF; j_call: TRBJ2-3; clone_size: .; v_call: TRBV4-2; d_call: TRBD1
cdr3_nt: TGCGCCAGCAGCCCTGGAGGCACAGATACGCAGTATTTT; cdr3_aa: CASSPGGTDTQYF; j_call: TRBJ2-3; clone_size: .; v_call: TRBV5-1; d_call: .
cdr3_nt: TGTGCCAGTAGTACAGGTCCTATCACTAATGAAAAACTGTTTTTT; cdr3_aa: CASSTGPITNEKLFF; j_call: TRBJ1-4; clone_size: .; v_call: TRBV19; d_call: .
cdr3_nt: TGTGCCAGCAGGGCCGGACAGGCTCGGGACACTGAAGCTTTCTTT; cdr3_aa: CASRAGQARDTEAFF; j_call: TRBJ1-1; clone_size: .; v_call: TRBV6-5; d_call: TRBD1
cdr3_nt: TGTGCCAGCAGTTACAGGGGACAGGGGGTTAACGAGCAGTACTTC; cdr3_aa: CASSYRGQGVNEQYF; j_call: TRBJ2-7; clone_size: once; v_call: TRBV6-6; d_call: TRBD1
cdr3_nt: TGCAGTGCTAGTAAGGGGGCTGAAGCTTTCTTT; cdr3_aa: CSASKGAEAFF; j_call: TRBJ1-1; clone_size: .; v_call: TRBV20-1; d_call: .
cdr3_nt: TGCGCCAGCAGCCTTGGACTAGCGGGGGCCACCGGGGAGCTGTTTTTT; cdr3_aa: CASSLGLAGATGELFF; j_call: TRBJ2-2; clone_size: .; v_call: TRBV5-1; d_call: TRBD2
cdr3_nt: TGTGCCACCAGTGGTCCCCGACAGGGGAACACCGGGGAGCTGTTTTTT; cdr3_aa: CATSGPRQGNTGELFF; j_call: TRBJ2-2; clone_size: .; v_call: TRBV24-1; d_call: TRBD1
cdr3_nt: TGTGCCAGCAGTCCAGACATAGGGGGGACTGAAGCTTTCTTT; cdr3_aa: CASSPDIGGTEAFF; j_call: TRBJ1-1; clone_size: .; v_call: TRBV2; d_call: .
cdr3_nt: TGTGCCAGCAGTAAAGGGACAAATCAGCCCCAGCATTTT; cdr3_aa: CASSKGTNQPQHF; j_call: TRBJ1-5; clone_size: .; v_call: TRBV7-9; d_call: .
cdr3_nt: TGTGCCACCAGCAGAGATCGACAGTTACAAGAGACCCAGTACTTC; cdr3_aa: CATSRDRQLQETQYF; j_call: TRBJ2-5; clone_size: .; v_call: TRBV15; d_call: .
cdr3_nt: TGTGTCAGCAGGTACGGGACAGAGACCTACGAGCAGTACTTC; cdr3_aa: CVSRYGTETYEQYF; j_call: TRBJ2-7; clone_size: .; v_call: TRBV6-5; d_call: TRBD1
cdr3_nt: TGTGCCAGCAGTGAACCTAGCGGTACTAATGAGCAGTTCTTC; cdr3_aa: CASSEPSGTNEQFF; j_call: TRBJ2-1; clone_size: .; v_call: TRBV2; d_call: TRBD2
cdr3_nt: TGCGCCAGCAGCTTGGAGGTGCGGGGGGGCCTGAGAGATACGCAGTATTTT; cdr3_aa: CASSLEVRGGLRDTQYF; j_call: TRBJ2-3; clone_size: .; v_call: TRBV5-1; d_call: TRBD2
cdr3_nt: TGTGCCAGCACCCGCGGGTGGGGAGCGGGGGGGAATGAAAAACTGTTTTTT; cdr3_aa: CASTRGWGAGGNEKLFF; j_call: TRBJ1-4; clone_size: once; v_call: TRBV2; d_call: .
cdr3_nt: TGTGCCAGCAGATCGGGGCTTTATTCAAACTATGGCTACACCTTC; cdr3_aa: CASRSGLYSNYGYTF; j_call: TRBJ1-2; clone_size: .; v_call: TRBV2; d_call: .
cdr3_nt: TGTGCCAGCAGCTTAGAGGGGGGTACCCGTAATACGCAGTATTTT; cdr3_aa: CASSLEGGTRNTQYF; j_call: TRBJ2-3; clone_size: .; v_call: TRBV11-2; d_call: .
cdr3_nt: TGTGCCAGCAGCGTGACAACTAGCACAGATACGCAGTATTTT; cdr3_aa: CASSVTTSTDTQYF; j_call: TRBJ2-3; clone_size: once; v_call: TRBV5-8; d_call: .
cdr3_nt: TGTGCCAGCCGTGGTGGGGGGCTGGGGGAGCAGTACTTC; cdr3_aa: CASRGGGLGEQYF; j_call: TRBJ2-7; clone_size: .; v_call: TRBV19; d_call: .